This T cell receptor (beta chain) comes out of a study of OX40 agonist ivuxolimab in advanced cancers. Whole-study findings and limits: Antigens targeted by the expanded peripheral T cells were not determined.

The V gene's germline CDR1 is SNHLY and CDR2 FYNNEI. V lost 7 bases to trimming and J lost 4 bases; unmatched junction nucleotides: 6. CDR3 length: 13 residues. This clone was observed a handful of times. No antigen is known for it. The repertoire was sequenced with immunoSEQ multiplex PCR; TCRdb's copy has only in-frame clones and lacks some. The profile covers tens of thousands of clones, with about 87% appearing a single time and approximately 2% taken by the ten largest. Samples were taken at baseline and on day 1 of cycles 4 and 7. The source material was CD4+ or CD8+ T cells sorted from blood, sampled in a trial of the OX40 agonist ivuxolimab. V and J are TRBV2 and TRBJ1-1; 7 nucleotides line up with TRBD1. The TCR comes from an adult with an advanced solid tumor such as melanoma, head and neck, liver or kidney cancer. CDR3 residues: CASTTGEGTEAFF. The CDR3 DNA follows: TGTGCCAGCACTACAGGGGAAGGCACTGAAGCTTTCTTT.